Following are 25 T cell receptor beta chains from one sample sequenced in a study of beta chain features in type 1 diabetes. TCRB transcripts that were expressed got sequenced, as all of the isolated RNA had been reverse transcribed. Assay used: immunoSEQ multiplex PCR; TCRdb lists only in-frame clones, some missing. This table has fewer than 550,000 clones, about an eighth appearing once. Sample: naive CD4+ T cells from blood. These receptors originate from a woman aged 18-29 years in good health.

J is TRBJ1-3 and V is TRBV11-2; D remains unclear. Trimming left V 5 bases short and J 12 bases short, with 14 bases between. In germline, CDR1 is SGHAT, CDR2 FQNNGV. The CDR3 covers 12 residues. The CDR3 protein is CASSPTPSGIYF. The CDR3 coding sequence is TGTGCCAGCAGCCCGACACCTTCGGGCATATATTTT.

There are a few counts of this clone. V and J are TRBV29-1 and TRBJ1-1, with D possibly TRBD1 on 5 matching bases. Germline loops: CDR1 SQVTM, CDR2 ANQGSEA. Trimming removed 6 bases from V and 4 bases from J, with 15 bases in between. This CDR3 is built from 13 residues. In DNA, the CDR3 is TGCAGCGTCCGCCCCCGGGGCGGCACTGAAGCTTTCTTT. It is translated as CSVRPRGGTEAFF.

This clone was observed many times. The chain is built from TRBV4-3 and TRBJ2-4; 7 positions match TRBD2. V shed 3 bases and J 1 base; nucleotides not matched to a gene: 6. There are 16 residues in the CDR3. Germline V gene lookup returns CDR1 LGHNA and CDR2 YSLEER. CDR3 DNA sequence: TGCGCCAGCAGCCACGAGCGGGGAGTGGCCAAAAACATTCAGTACTTC. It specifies CASSHERGVAKNIQYF.

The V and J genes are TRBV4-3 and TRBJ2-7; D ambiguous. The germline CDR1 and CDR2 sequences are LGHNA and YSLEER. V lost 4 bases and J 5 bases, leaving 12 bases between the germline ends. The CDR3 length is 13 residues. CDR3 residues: CASSRRRIDEQYV. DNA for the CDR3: TGCGCCAGCAGCCGCCGAAGGATTGACGAGCAGTACGTC.

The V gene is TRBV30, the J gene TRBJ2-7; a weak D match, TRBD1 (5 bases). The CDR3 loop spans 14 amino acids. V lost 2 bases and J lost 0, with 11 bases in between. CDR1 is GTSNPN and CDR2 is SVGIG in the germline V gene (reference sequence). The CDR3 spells CAWSRDSRSYEQYF. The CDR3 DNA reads TGTGCCTGGAGTCGTGACAGCCGCTCCTACGAGCAGTACTTC.

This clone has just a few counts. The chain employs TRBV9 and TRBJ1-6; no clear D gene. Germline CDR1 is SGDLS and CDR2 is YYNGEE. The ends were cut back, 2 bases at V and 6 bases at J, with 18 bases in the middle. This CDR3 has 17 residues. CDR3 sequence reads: CASSVPSVRRINSPLHF. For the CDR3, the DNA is TGTGCCAGCAGCGTGCCCTCTGTTCGTAGAATTAATTCACCCCTCCACTTT.

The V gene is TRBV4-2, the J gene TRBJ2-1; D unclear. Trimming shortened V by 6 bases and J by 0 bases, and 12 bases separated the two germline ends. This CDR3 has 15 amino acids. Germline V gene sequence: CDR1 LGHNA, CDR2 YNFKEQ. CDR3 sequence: CASSPLEGSYNEQFF. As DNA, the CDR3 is TGTGCCAGCAGTCCTCTAGAAGGCTCCTACAATGAGCAGTTCTTC.

Here the CDR3 DNA reads TGCGCCAGCAGCCGACTACCTACCTTAGCGGGCAAAGAGCAGTACGTC. Amino acids: CASSRLPTLAGKEQYV. The gene calls are TRBV4-1 and TRBJ2-7; 7 bases line up with TRBD2. The CDR3 is 16 residues long. The V gene end was trimmed by 4 bases and the J gene end by 7 bases; junction bases not matched to a gene: 16. Germline V lookup: CDR1 MGHRA, CDR2 YSYEKL.

CDR3 DNA sequence: TGCGCCAGCAGTCAAGGGACAGGCGCATACGAGCAGTACGTC. Translated: CASSQGTGAYEQYV. The chain employs TRBV23-1 and TRBJ2-7; TRBD1 matches at 8 bases. TRBV23-1 is labeled an ORF, and its function is uncertain. The CDR3 runs 14 residues. V lost 2 bases, J lost 4 bases, and 4 bases stayed unmatched.

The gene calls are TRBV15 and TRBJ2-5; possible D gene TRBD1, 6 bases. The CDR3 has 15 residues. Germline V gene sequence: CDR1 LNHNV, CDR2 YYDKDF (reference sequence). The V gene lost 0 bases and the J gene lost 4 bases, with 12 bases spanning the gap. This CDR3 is CATSRDLIQGETQYF. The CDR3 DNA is TGTGCCACCAGCAGAGATTTAATACAGGGAGAGACCCAGTACTTC.

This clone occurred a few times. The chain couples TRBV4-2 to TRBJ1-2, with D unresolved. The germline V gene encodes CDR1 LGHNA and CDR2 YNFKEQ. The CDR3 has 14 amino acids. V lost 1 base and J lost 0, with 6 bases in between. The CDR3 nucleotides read TGTGCCAGCAGCCAAGCTCAGACTAACTATGGCTACACCTTC. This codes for CASSQAQTNYGYTF.

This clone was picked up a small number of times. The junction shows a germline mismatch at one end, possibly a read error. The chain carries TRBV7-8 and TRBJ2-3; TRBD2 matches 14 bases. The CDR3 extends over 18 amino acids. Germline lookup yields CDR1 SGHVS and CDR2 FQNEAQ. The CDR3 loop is CASSLGLAGGWSRDTQYF. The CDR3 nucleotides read TGTGCCAGCAGCTTAGGACTAGCGGGAGGGTGGAGCAGAGATACGCAGTATTTT. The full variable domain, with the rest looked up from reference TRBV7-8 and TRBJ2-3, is GAGVSQSPRYKVAKRGQDVALRCDPISGHVSLFWYQQALGQGPEFLTYFQNEAQLDKSGLPSDRFFAERPEGSVSTLKIQRTQQEDSAVYLCASSLGLAGGWSRDTQYFGPGTRLTVL.

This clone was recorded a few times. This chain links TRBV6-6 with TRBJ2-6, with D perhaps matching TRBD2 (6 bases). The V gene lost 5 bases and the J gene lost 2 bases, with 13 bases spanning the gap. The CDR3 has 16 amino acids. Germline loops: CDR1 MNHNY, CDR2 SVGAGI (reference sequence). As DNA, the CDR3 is TGTGCCAGCAGTCAGCGCGGGGCCACTGGGGCCAACGTCCTGACTTTC. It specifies CASSQRGATGANVLTF.

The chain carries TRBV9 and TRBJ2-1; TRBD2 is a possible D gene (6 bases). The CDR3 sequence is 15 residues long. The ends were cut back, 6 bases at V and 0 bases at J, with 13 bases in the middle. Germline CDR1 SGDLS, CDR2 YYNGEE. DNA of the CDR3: TGTGCCAGCACCATAGGAGGGAGCTCCTACAATGAGCAGTTCTTC. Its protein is CASTIGGSSYNEQFF.

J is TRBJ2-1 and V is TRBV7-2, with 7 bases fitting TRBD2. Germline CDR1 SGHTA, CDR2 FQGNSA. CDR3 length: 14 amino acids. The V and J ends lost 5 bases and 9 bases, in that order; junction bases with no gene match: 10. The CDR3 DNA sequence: TGTGCCAGCAGCCCTAACTCTGGCGGGAGTGAGCAGTTCTTC. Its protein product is CASSPNSGGSEQFF.

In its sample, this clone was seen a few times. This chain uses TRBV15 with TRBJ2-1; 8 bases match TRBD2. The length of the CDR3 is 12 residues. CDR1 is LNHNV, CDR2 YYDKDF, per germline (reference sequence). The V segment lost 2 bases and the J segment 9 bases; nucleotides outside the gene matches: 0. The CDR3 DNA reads TGTGCCACCAGCAGACGGGAGGGTGAGCAGTTCTTC. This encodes CATSRREGEQFF.

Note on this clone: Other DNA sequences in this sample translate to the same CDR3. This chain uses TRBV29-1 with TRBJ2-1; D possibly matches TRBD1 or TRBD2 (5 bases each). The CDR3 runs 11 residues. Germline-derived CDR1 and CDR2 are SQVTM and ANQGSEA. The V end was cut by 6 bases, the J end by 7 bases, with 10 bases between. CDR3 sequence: CSVRWGNEQFF. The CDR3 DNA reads TGCAGCGTACGATGGGGGAATGAGCAGTTCTTC.

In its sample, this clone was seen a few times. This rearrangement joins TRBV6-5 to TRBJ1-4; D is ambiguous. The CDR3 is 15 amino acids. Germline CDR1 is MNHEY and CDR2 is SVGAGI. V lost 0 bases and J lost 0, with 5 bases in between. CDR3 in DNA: TGTGCCAGCAGTTACTCACCAACAACTAATGAAAAACTGTTTTTT. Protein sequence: CASSYSPTTNEKLFF.

The CDR3 DNA is TGTGCCAGCTCCGTTACTAGCGGGACCTACGAGCAGTACTTC. Protein product: CASSVTSGTYEQYF. This chain joins TRBV18 and TRBJ2-7; 10 positions agree with TRBD2. The J segment lost 2 bases and the V segment lost 6 bases, leaving 4 bases of the junction unmatched. Germline-derived CDR1 and CDR2 are KGHSH and LQKENI. This CDR3 is built from 14 residues.

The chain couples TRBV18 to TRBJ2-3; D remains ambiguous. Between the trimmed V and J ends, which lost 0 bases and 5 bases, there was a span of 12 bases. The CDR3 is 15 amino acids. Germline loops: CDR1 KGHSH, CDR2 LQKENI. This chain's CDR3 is CASSPPALQRDTQYF. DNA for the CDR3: TGTGCCAGCTCACCACCGGCGCTTCAGCGAGATACGCAGTATTTT.

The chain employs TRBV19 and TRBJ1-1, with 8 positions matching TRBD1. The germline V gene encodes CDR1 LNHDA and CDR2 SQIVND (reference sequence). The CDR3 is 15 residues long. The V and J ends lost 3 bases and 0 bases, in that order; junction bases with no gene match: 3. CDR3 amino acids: CASSIAGGLNTEAFF. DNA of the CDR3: TGTGCCAGTAGTATCGCAGGGGGCTTGAACACTGAAGCTTTCTTT.

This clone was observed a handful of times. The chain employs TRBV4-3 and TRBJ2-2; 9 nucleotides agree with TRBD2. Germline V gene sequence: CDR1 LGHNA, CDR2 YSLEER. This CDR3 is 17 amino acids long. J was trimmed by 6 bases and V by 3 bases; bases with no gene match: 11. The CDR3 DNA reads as TGCGCCAGCAGCCAGCTTTTAGCGGGAGCGGCCTCCGGGGAGCTGTTTTTT. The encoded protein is CASSQLLAGAASGELFF.

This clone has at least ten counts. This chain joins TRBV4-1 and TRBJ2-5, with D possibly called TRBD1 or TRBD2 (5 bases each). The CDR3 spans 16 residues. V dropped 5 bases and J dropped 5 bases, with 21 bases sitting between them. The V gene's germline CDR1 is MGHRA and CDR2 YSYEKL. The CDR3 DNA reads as TGCGCCAGCAGCGATGAACGGGGACCGCGGCGGGAGACCCAGTACTTC. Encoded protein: CASSDERGPRRETQYF.

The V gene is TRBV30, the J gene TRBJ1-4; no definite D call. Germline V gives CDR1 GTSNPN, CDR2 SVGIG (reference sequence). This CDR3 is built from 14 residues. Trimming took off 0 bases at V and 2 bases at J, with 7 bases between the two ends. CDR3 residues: CAWSVLGTNEKLFF. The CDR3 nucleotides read TGTGCCTGGAGTGTACTTGGGACTAATGAAAAACTGTTTTTT.

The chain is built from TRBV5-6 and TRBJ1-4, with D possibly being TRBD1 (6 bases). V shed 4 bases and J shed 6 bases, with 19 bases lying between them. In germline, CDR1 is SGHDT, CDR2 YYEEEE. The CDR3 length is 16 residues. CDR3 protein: CASSLNPRGLHEKLFF. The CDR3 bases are TGTGCCAGCAGCCTAAACCCCAGGGGACTTCATGAAAAACTGTTTTTT.